One and the same sample provided the 12 T cell receptor beta chains below, sequenced in a study of T-cell reconstitution after alpha-beta-depleted transplantation in children. Unique molecular identifiers tagged the TCRbeta library. TCRdb itself ran the PCR reads through MiXCR, one entry per CDR3 protein. This table holds more than 250,000 distinct CDR3 sequences, roughly 9.5% found once. Sequenced material: PBMCs from the stem cell graft donor, taken from the stem cell graft. The receptor source for this set is a human donor who donated a stem cell graft to a child with SCID.

This chain joins TRBV20-1 and TRBJ1-4, with 9 bases matching TRBD1. After removal of 4 bases from V and 8 bases from J, the junction contained 5 bases not matched to a gene. From germline, CDR1 is DFQATT and CDR2 SNEGSKA (reference sequence). CDR3 length: 13 residues. The CDR3 spells CSAKGQGWEKLFF. In DNA, the CDR3 is TGCAGTGCTAAGGGACAGGGATGGGAAAAACTGTTTTTT.

The V and J genes are TRBV7-9 and TRBJ1-5, with D hard to call. Trimming pared 5 bases from V and 5 bases from J, leaving 16 bases between. Germline values: CDR1 SEHNR, CDR2 FQNEAQ (reference sequence). This CDR3 has 15 residues. The DNA for the CDR3 is TGTGCCAGCAGCGGACCGGAGGAGGGCGATCAGCCCCAGCATTTT. This codes for CASSGPEEGDQPQHF. The full variable domain, its missing parts supplied by reference TRBV7-9 and TRBJ1-5, is DTGVSQNPRHKITKRGQNVTFRCDPISEHNRLYWYRQTLGQGPEFLTYFQNEAQLEKSRLLSDRFSAERPKGSFSTLEIQRTEQGDSAMYLCASSGPEEGDQPQHFGDGTRLSIL.

This clonotype has a handful of counts. This chain uses TRBV5-1 with TRBJ2-1; the D call may be TRBD1 or TRBD2 (5 bases each). The germline V gene encodes CDR1 SGHRS and CDR2 YFSETQ. V was pared by 5 bases and J by 10 bases, with 7 bases between. CDR3 length equals 10 residues. CDR3 residues: CASRGVEQFF. The CDR3 coding sequence is TGCGCCAGCAGGGGGGTCGAGCAGTTCTTC.

This clonotype occurred a few times. V is TRBV12-3 or TRBV12-4 and J is TRBJ1-4, with 8 bases matching TRBD1. The CDR3 is 15 amino acids. V shed 4 bases, J shed 7 bases, and the junction held 8 bases outside the gene matches. The CDR3 sequence: CASSSDRDGSEKLFF. CDR3 bases: TGTGCCAGCAGTTCGGACAGGGATGGAAGTGAAAAACTGTTTTTT.

The rearrangement links TRBV5-1 to TRBJ2-6; D is uncertain. The V end was cut by 4 bases, the J end by 0 bases, with 5 bases between. Germline V gene lookup returns CDR1 SGHRS and CDR2 YFSETQ. The CDR3 runs to 14 residues. DNA for the CDR3: TGCGCCAGCAGCGCCCTCTCTGGGGCCAACGTCCTGACTTTC. It is translated as CASSALSGANVLTF.

This clonotype showed up just a few times. The chain combines TRBV6-1 with TRBJ1-2, with TRBD1 as a possible D gene (6 bases). The length of the CDR3 is 14 residues. Between the trimmed V and J ends, which lost 3 bases and 8 bases, there was a span of 16 bases. Germline V gene sequence: CDR1 MNHNS, CDR2 SASEGT. The CDR3 DNA reads TGTGCCAGCAGTGATTGGAGGGGGAGCAGAGGCTACACCTTC. It is translated as CASSDWRGSRGYTF.

This clonotype was observed a few times. The chain joins TRBV18 to TRBJ2-2, with D tentatively TRBD1 (6 bases). Trimming stripped 4 bases from V and 3 bases from J, with 12 bases between. The CDR3 is made up of 15 amino acids. CDR1 is KGHSH and CDR2 is LQKENI in the germline V gene. As DNA, the CDR3 is TGTGCCAGCTCACTGGACAGCGATCACACCGGGGAGCTGTTTTTT. Its protein product is CASSLDSDHTGELFF. Drawing the rest from reference TRBV18 and TRBJ2-2, the complete variable domain is NAGVMQNPRHLVRRRGQEARLRCSPMKGHSHVYWYRQLPEEGLKFMVYLQKENIIDESGMPKERFSAEFPKEGPSILRIQQVVRGDSAAYFCASSLDSDHTGELFFGEGSRLTVL.

This clonotype was recorded a few times. The gene calls are TRBV6-5 and TRBJ2-7; tentatively, D is TRBD1 or TRBD2 (5 bases each). The length of the CDR3 is 16 residues. V lost 0 bases and J 7 bases, leaving 19 bases between the germline ends. From germline, CDR1 is MNHEY and CDR2 SVGAGI. For the CDR3, the DNA is TGTGCCAGCAGTTACTCGATGGGGACCTCCGGGGTGGAGCAGTACTTC. Protein sequence: CASSYSMGTSGVEQYF.

This clonotype was detected a few times. The genes are TRBV19 and TRBJ2-1, with 9 bases fitting TRBD1. J was trimmed by 9 bases and V by 5 bases; bases with no gene match: 8. The CDR3 is 14 residues long. Per germline, CDR1 LNHDA and CDR2 SQIVND (reference sequence). CDR3 DNA: TGTGCCAGTAGTTTCCGGGACAGGGCGGGTGAGCAGTTCTTC. This gives the protein CASSFRDRAGEQFF.

The chain has TRBV7-9 and TRBJ2-1, with TRBD1 matching 8 bases. The CDR3 loop spans 14 amino acids. Germline V gives CDR1 SEHNR, CDR2 FQNEAQ (reference sequence). Trimming cost V 5 bases and J 3 bases; bases outside gene matches: 3. The CDR3 is CASSDRGNYNEQFF. The CDR3 nucleotides are TGTGCCAGCAGCGACAGGGGTAACTACAATGAGCAGTTCTTC.

V gene TRBV3-1 combines with J gene TRBJ1-5; the D is unclear. Trimming removed 1 base at V and 5 bases at J, with 6 bases between. Germline assignment: CDR1 LGHDT and CDR2 YNNKEL (reference sequence). The CDR3 has 13 amino acids. The CDR3 region is CASSQGQYQPQHF. The CDR3 DNA reads as TGTGCCAGCAGCCAAGGACAATATCAGCCCCAGCATTTT.

This clonotype was found a few times. J is TRBJ1-2 and V is TRBV5-1; TRBD1 aligns across 7 bases. Germline V lookup: CDR1 SGHRS, CDR2 YFSETQ. The V gene end was trimmed by 4 bases and the J gene end by 0 bases; junction bases not matched to a gene: 6. The CDR3 contains 15 residues. The CDR3 loop is CASSPGDRANYGYTF. CDR3 nucleotides: TGCGCCAGCAGCCCGGGGGACAGAGCTAACTATGGCTACACCTTC.